Below are 10 T cell receptor beta chains sequenced from a single sample in a study of blood T cell repertoires in COVID-19. Method: immunoSEQ multiplex PCR; TCRdb's copy keeps in-frame clones and lacks some. The repertoire holds around 200,000 clones, with around 83% as singletons. The sequenced sample was peripheral blood. These receptors all stem from a man in his forties or fifties with active or convalescent COVID-19.

The chain employs TRBV3-1 (or the pseudogene TRBV3-2) and TRBJ2-5; TRBD1 is a possible D gene (6 bases). There are 14 residues in the CDR3. V lost 4 bases to trimming and J lost 2 bases, with 11 bases between them. Germline V gives CDR1 LGHDT, CDR2 YNNKEL (reference sequence). CDR3 residues: CASSLRQAQETQYF. CDR3 coding DNA: TGTGCCAGCAGCCTCAGACAGGCGCAAGAGACCCAGTACTTC.

The V and J genes are TRBV7-8 and TRBJ1-6; weak D call: TRBD1 (5 bases). CDR3 length: 19 amino acids. The germline gives CDR1 SGHVS, CDR2 FQNEAQ. V lost 5 bases, J lost 0 bases, and 20 bases lay in between. CDR3 protein: CASSRVAGQASSYNSPLHF. The CDR3 nucleotides read TGTGCCAGCAGCCGCGTCGCAGGGCAGGCAAGCTCCTATAATTCACCCCTCCACTTT.

The chain carries TRBV24-1 and TRBJ2-1, with TRBD2 matching over 9 bases. J lost 9 bases, V lost 5 bases, and 7 bases had no gene match. Germline loops: CDR1 KGHDR, CDR2 SFDVKD. The CDR3 is 14 residues long. CDR3 sequence reads: CATSVGGTSTEQFF. CDR3 sequence (DNA): TGTGCCACCAGTGTCGGGGGGACTAGCACTGAGCAGTTCTTC.

This sequence joins TRBV10-3 and TRBJ2-1, with 8 nucleotides matching TRBD1. The germline V gene encodes CDR1 ENHRY and CDR2 SYGVKD. J gave up 6 bases and V 3 bases, and 10 bases lay outside the gene matches. This CDR3 spans 16 amino acids. CDR3 coding DNA: TGTGCCATCAGTGACTTACAGGGGGGAAGTGGCAATGAGCAGTTCTTC. Translating it yields CAISDLQGGSGNEQFF.

This chain links TRBV18 with TRBJ1-1; D gene unclear. The CDR3 is made up of 16 amino acids. Germline V gives CDR1 KGHSH, CDR2 LQKENI. Trimming shortened V by 3 bases and J by 5 bases, and 19 bases separated the two germline ends. The CDR3 here is CASSPQEVLGLTEAFF. The CDR3 DNA reads TGTGCCAGCTCACCCCAAGAGGTCTTGGGTCTGACTGAAGCTTTCTTT.

The chain is built from TRBV30 and TRBJ1-6; 8 nucleotides align to TRBD1. There are 13 residues in the CDR3. Unmatched junction bases numbered 4, after V lost 5 bases and J lost 7 bases. The germline V gene has CDR1 GTSNPN and CDR2 SVGIG (reference sequence). In DNA, the CDR3 is TGTGCCTGGGGCGGACAGGGAAATTCACCCCTCCACTTT. Protein product: CAWGGQGNSPLHF.

The chain carries TRBV2 and TRBJ1-1, with 8 bases fitting TRBD1. J was trimmed by 1 base and V by 8 bases; bases with no gene match: 0. CDR3 length equals 12 residues. Germline assignment: CDR1 SNHLY and CDR2 FYNNEI. CDR3 region: CASDRGNTEAFF. The CDR3 coding sequence is TGTGCCAGCGACAGGGGGAACACTGAAGCTTTCTTT.

The gene calls are TRBV4-1 and TRBJ2-1; a possible D gene is TRBD2 (5 bases). V dropped 9 bases and J dropped 0 bases, with 15 bases sitting between them. CDR1 is MGHRA and CDR2 is YSYEKL in the germline V gene. The CDR3 length is 15 residues. The CDR3 reads CASPKSGDSYNEQFF. Here the CDR3 DNA reads TGCGCCAGTCCGAAGAGCGGAGACTCCTACAATGAGCAGTTCTTC.

This sequence joins TRBV6-5 and TRBJ1-2; tentatively, D is TRBD1 (6 bases). CDR3 length equals 15 residues. Trimming removed 6 bases at V and 0 bases at J, with 14 bases between. CDR1 and CDR2 from the germline V gene are MNHEY and SVGAGI. The CDR3 sequence: CASRTNRDANYGYTF. CDR3 nucleotides: TGTGCCAGCAGGACCAACAGGGACGCTAACTATGGCTACACCTTC.

V gene TRBV29-1 combines with J gene TRBJ1-5, with 7 bases fitting TRBD1. Trimming cost V 6 bases and J 3 bases; bases outside gene matches: 5. The CDR3 has 13 amino acids. CDR1 SQVTM and CDR2 ANQGSEA come from the germline V gene. Here the CDR3 DNA reads TGCAGCGTCCTTACAGGGGACAATCAGCCCCAGCATTTT. This sequence encodes CSVLTGDNQPQHF.